The entry that follows covers one T cell receptor (beta chain) sequence. Its antigen remains undetermined. It has no much larger one-base neighbor in the sample; base qualities were not kept. This specimen comes from a study of blood T cell repertoires in COVID-19 (dated by TCRdb to 2019 to 2021). With respect to the entire study: Samples from collaborators originated in the United States, Italy and Spain and spanned both the acute and convalescent phases of COVID-19. The material from the prospective study consisted of cDNA or gDNA derived from T cells, B-cell-depleted T cells, or PBMCs. Deeply sampled blood TCRbeta repertoires from subjects exposed to, actively infected with, or recovered from COVID-19 were included in the dataset. The repertoires were released in a freely available public database meant as a resource for research on the immune response to SARS-CoV-2. Samples were obtained from the ongoing ImmuneRACE study (first 160 participants) and from approximately 1,200 subjects provided by 6 global collaborators. Sample metadata almost always included a de-identified subject ID, COVID-19 status, age in years and sex. Where available, HLA class I and class II types were taken from metadata supplied by the sample provider and were not determined by assay-based typing.

Measured from the cysteine to the phenylalanine, the CDR3 is 15 residues long. The retained sequence is limited to the CDR3, 45 bases, with the frame set at the first base. V is shortened by 2 bases, J by 4 bases, and the region joining them spans 14 bases. Based on the germline V gene, the CDR1 and CDR2 sequences are MNHNS and SASEGT. One collaborating source in Seattle enrolled patients during active infection and followed them longitudinally through the course of disease. The collaborating institutions used their own protocols to collect whole blood in K2EDTA tubes. For TCRbeta analysis, collaborators shipped samples as frozen whole blood, isolated PBMCs, or DNA extracted from either of those sample types. On the study overall, not on this receptor specifically: How much clinical and demographic metadata was included differed by source and by participant, and the metadata was provided uncurated.

TCRbeta CDR3 regions were amplified from genomic DNA using the immunoSEQ Assay, a bias-controlled multiplex PCR. The authors processed their data as follows. Nucleated cell counts per sample were estimated from amplification of reference gene primers within the assay. To quantify the absolute abundance of each unique TCRbeta CDR3 rearrangement, sequence reads were collapsed and filtered. For each sample, productive Simpson clonality was calculated as the square root of Simpson's diversity index over productive rearrangements. The source is immuneACCESS, and TCRdb retained only in-frame sequences with V and J called. Part of the clones is not carried over; for the studies checked, unresolved V genes explain less than half of this, and the remainder is unexplained. V, J and clone size were drawn from that table, and D and trimming were deduced from the DNA. Across this sample there are about 210,000 clones, with 65% to 90% seen only once. 5% to 6.5% of the sample comes from the top ten.

The chain employs TRBV6-1 and TRBJ1-2; TRBD1 is perhaps the D gene, given 5 matching bases. Sequencing input: peripheral blood. This receptor was obtained from a man in his forties or fifties with COVID-19, enrolled during active disease. The CDR3 reads CASSERGRATYGYTF. The nucleotides are TGTGCCAGCAGTGAAAGAGGCAGGGCTACCTATGGCTACACCTTC.